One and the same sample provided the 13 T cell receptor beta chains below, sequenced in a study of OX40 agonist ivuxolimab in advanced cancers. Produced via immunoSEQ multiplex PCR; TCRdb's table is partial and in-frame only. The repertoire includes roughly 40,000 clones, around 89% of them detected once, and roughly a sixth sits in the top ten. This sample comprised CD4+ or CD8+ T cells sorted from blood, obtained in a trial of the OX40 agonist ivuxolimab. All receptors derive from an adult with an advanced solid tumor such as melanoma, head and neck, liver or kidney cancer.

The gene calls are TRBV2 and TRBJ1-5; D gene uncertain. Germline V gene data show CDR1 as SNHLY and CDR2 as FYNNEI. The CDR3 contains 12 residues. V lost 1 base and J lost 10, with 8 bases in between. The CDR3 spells CASSEEHHPQHF. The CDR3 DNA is TGTGCCAGCAGTGAAGAGCACCATCCCCAGCATTTT.

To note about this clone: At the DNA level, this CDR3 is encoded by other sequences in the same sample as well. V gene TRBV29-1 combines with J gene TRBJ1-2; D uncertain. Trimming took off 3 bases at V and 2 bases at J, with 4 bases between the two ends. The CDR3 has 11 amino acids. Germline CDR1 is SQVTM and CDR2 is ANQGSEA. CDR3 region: CSVDPNYGYTF. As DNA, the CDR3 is TGCAGCGTTGACCCGAACTATGGCTACACCTTC.

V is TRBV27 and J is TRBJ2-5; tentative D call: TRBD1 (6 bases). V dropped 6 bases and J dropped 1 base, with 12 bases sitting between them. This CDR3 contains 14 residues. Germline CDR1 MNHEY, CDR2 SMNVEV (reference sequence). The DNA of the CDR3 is TGTGCCAGCAGACCTACAGGGCCCCAAGAGACCCAGTACTTC. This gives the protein CASRPTGPQETQYF.

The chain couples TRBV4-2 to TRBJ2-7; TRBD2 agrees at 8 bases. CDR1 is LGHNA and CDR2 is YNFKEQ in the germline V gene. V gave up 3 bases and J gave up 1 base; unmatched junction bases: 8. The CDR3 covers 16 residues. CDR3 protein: CASSQTSGSWSYEQYF. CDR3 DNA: TGTGCCAGCAGCCAGACGAGCGGGAGTTGGTCCTACGAGCAGTACTTC.

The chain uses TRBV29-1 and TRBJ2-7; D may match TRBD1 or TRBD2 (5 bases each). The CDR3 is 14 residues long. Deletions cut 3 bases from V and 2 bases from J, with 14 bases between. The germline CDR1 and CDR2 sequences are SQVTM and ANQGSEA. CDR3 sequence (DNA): TGCAGCGTTGAGGTTCCGGGGACCACCTACGAGCAGTACTTC. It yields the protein CSVEVPGTTYEQYF.

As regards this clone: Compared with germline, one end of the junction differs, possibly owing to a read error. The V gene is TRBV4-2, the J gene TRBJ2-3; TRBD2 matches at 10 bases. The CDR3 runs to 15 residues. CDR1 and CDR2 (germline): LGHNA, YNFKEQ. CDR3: CASSPGLAETPSGDF. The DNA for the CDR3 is TGTGCCAGCAGCCCCGGACTAGCGGAGACGCCCAGTGGAGATTTT.

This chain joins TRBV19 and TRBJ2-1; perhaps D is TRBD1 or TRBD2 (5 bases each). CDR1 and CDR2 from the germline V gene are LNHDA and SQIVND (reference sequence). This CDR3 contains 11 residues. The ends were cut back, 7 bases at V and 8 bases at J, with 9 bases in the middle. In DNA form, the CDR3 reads TGTGCCAGTATTGGGGGTGATGAGCAGTTCTTC. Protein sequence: CASIGGDEQFF.

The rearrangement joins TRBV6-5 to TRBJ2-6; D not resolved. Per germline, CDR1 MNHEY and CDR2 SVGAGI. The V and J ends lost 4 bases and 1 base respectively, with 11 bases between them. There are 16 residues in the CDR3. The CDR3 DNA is TGTGCCAGCAGTTTTGGACCGATATCTGGGGCCAACGTCCTGACTTTC. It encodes CASSFGPISGANVLTF.

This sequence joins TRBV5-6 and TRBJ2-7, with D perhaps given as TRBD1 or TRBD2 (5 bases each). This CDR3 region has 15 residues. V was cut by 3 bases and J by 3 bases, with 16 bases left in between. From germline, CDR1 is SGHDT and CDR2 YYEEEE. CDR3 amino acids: CASSSGDGTFYEQYF. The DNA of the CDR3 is TGTGCCAGCAGCTCCGGGGACGGAACATTCTACGAGCAGTACTTC.

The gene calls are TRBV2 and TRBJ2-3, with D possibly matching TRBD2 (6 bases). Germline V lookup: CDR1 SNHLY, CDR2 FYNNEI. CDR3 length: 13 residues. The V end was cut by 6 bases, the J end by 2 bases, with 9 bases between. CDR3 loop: CASRGRFTDTQYF. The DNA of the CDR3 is TGTGCCAGCAGGGGGAGGTTCACAGATACGCAGTATTTT.

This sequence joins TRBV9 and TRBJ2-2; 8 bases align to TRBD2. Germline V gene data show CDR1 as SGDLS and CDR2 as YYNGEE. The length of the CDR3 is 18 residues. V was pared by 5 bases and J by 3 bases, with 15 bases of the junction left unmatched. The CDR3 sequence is CASSDQAGEGLDTGELFF. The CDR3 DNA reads TGTGCCAGCAGTGACCAAGCGGGGGAAGGTTTGGACACCGGGGAGCTGTTTTTT.

The CDR3 DNA follows: TGTGCCAGCAGCTTTAGAGAGACCCAGTACTTC. Its translation: CASSFRETQYF. The gene calls are TRBV13 and TRBJ2-5; D call uncertain. Trimming cost V 3 bases and J 4 bases, with 3 bases left between them. This CDR3 has 11 residues. Germline V gene lookup returns CDR1 PRHDT and CDR2 FYEKMQ (reference sequence).

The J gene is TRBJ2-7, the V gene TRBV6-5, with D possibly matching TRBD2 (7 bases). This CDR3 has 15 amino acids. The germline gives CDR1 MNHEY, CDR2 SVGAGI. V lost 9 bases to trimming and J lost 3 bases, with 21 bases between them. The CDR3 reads CASRTGSGTIYEQYF. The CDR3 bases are TGTGCCAGTCGAACAGGGTCCGGGACTATCTACGAGCAGTACTTC.